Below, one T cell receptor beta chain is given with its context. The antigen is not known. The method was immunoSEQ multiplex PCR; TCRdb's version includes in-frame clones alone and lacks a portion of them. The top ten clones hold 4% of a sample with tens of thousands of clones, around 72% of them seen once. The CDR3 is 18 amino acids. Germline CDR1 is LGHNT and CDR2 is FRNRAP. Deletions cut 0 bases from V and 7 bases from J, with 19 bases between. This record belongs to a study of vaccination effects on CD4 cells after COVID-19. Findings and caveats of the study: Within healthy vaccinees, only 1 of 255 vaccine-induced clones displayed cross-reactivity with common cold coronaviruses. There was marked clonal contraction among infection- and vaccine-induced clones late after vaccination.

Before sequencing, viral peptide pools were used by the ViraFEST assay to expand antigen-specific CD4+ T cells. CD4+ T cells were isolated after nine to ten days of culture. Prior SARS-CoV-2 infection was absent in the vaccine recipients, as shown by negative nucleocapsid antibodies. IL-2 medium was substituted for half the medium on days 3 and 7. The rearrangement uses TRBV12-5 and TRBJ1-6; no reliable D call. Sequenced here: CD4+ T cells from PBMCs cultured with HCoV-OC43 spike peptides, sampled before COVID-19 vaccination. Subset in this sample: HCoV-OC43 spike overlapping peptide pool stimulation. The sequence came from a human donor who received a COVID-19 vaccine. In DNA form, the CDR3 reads TGTGCTAGTGGTTTGGTATTAGGACCGACCGTTATGAATTCACCCCTCCACTTT. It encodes CASGLVLGPTVMNSPLHF. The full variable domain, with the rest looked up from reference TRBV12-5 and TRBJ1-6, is DARVTQTPRHKVTEMGQEVTMRCQPILGHNTVFWYRQTMMQGLELLAYFRNRAPLDDSGMPKDRFSAEMPDATLATLKIQPSEPRDSAVYFCASGLVLGPTVMNSPLHFGNGTRLTVT.